This T cell receptor beta chain stems from a study of blood T cell repertoires in COVID-19. Study-wide context: Researchers got acute and convalescent COVID-19 samples from the United States, Italy and Spain. T cells, B-cell-depleted T cells, or PBMCs provided the cDNA or gDNA that served as material.

In the source study's methods: The assay estimated nucleated cells by amplifying reference gene primers. Libraries were prepared by immunoSEQ multiplex PCR; TCRdb keeps only in-frame clonotypes and omits some of them. That table is the source of V, J and clone size, and D and trimming were worked out from the DNA. The sample shows 220,000 or so clones, around 91% of them seen only once. Germline CDR1 reads DFQATT; CDR2 reads SNEGSKA (reference sequence). V shed 3 bases, J shed 1 base, and the junction held 10 bases outside the gene matches. This CDR3 region has 17 residues. The V and J genes are TRBV20-1 and TRBJ2-3, with TRBD2 matching over 10 bases. Sequencing used PBMCs or T cells enriched from blood (not recorded which). The receptor's source is a woman aged 18-29 years in a cohort exposed to, infected with or recovered from COVID-19 (not recorded which). The CDR3 nucleotides are TGCAGTGCTAGTAGAGGCCTAGCGGGGGCTGGCACAGATACGCAGTATTTT. Translating it yields CSASRGLAGAGTDTQYF.